The 19 T cell receptor beta chains below come from one sample, sequenced in a study of long-term antiretroviral therapy in people with HIV. A v3.0 immunoSEQ assay was performed at survey level. The method was immunoSEQ multiplex PCR; TCRdb's version includes in-frame clones alone and lacks a portion of them. The sample has 25,000 to 35,000 clones, roughly 87% seen once. The source was unsorted PBMCs, collected 2 years after starting antiretroviral therapy. The receptors stem from a middle-aged man with HIV.

This clone was detected a few times. The chain combines TRBV7-2 with TRBJ1-2, with D uncertain. The germline gives CDR1 SGHTA, CDR2 FQGNSA. This CDR3 region has 14 residues. The V and J ends lost 5 bases and 4 bases respectively, with 14 bases between them. CDR3 sequence: CASSTEAVSYGYTF. The CDR3 nucleotides read TGTGCCAGCAGCACTGAGGCGGTGAGCTATGGCTACACCTTC.

CDR3: CASSEALGNRVGGYTF. CDR3 in DNA: TGTGCCAGCAGTGAAGCGCTTGGGAACAGGGTCGGTGGCTACACCTTC. The rearrangement links TRBV6-1 to TRBJ1-2; TRBD1 is a possible D gene (6 bases). V was shortened by 0 bases and J by 7 bases, with 18 bases between the two germline ends. CDR3 size: 16 residues. The germline gives CDR1 MNHNS, CDR2 SASEGT.

The rearrangement uses TRBV7-9 and TRBJ1-1; 9 bases map to TRBD1. CDR1 and CDR2 from the germline V gene are SEHNR and FQNEAQ (reference sequence). Trimming took 4 bases from V and 2 from J; bases not matched to a gene: 8. The CDR3 spans 16 residues. CDR3 in amino acids: CASSSRDRVLNTEAFF. The CDR3 DNA follows: TGTGCCAGCAGCTCCCGGGACAGGGTGTTAAACACTGAAGCTTTCTTT.

The J gene is TRBJ2-1, the V gene TRBV4-3, with TRBD2 matching over 8 bases. In germline, CDR1 is LGHNA, CDR2 YSLEER. With V trimmed by 1 base and J by 4 bases, 3 bases remained unmatched. The CDR3 spans 15 residues. CDR3 nucleotide sequence: TGCGCCAGCAGCCAAGCGCGACTAGCGTACAATGAGCAGTTCTTC. It encodes CASSQARLAYNEQFF.

V usage is TRBV5-4 and J usage is TRBJ2-7; perhaps D is TRBD1 or TRBD2 (6 bases each). The germline V gene encodes CDR1 SGHNT and CDR2 YYREEE (reference sequence). V lost 4 bases to trimming and J lost 4 bases, with 15 bases between them. There are 14 residues in the CDR3. The CDR3 DNA reads TGTGCCAGCAGCGCGCGAGGGGGGCAGTACGAGCAGTACTTC. This sequence encodes CASSARGGQYEQYF. The whole variable domain, filled in from reference TRBV5-4 and TRBJ2-7, reads ETGVTQSPTHLIKTRGQQVTLRCSSQSGHNTVSWYQQALGQGPQFIFQYYREEENGRGNFPPRFSGLQFPNYSSELNVNALELDDSALYLCASSARGGQYEQYFGPGTRLTVT.

The chain carries TRBV5-4 and TRBJ2-5, with TRBD2 identical over 9 bases. Looked up from germline, CDR1 is SGHNT and CDR2 is YYREEE (reference sequence). CDR3 length: 15 residues. J gave up 3 bases and V 4 bases, and 7 bases lay outside the gene matches. The DNA for the CDR3 is TGTGCCAGCAGCCCAGCTCGCGGGAGGGAAGAGACCCAGTACTTC. Translated: CASSPARGREETQYF.

Only a few counts were recorded for this clone. The chain combines TRBV14 with TRBJ1-2, with TRBD1 as a possible D gene (5 bases). Germline V gene lookup returns CDR1 SGHDN and CDR2 FVKESK. Trimming shortened V by 4 bases and J by 8 bases, and 11 bases separated the two germline ends. CDR3 size: 12 residues. In nucleotides, the CDR3 is TGTGCCAGCAGCCCCGGGGACGGAGGCTACACCTTC. This codes for CASSPGDGGYTF.

This chain uses TRBV5-1 with TRBJ1-4; D remains unclear. This CDR3 has 15 amino acids. Germline CDR1 SGHRS, CDR2 YFSETQ. Trimming removed 3 bases from V and 2 bases from J, with 11 bases in between. This chain's CDR3 is CASSYAGDTNEKLFF. The CDR3 region has the DNA TGCGCCAGCAGCTACGCGGGAGACACTAATGAAAAACTGTTTTTT.

The chain joins TRBV28 to TRBJ2-1, with 8 bases that match TRBD2. Trimming cost V 2 bases and J 5 bases; bases outside gene matches: 8. Germline lookup yields CDR1 MDHEN and CDR2 SYDVKM. The CDR3 has 16 amino acids. In DNA form, the CDR3 reads TGTGCCAGCAGTTTAGGTGGCGGGGGGAGCCACAATGAGCAGTTCTTC. It codes for CASSLGGGGSHNEQFF.

This rearrangement joins TRBV25-1 to TRBJ2-1; TRBD1 matches at 7 bases. The ends lost 3 bases at V and 2 bases at J; junction bases unmatched: 10. The CDR3 has 17 residues. Germline assignment: CDR1 MGHDK and CDR2 SYGVNS. Here the CDR3 reads CASSEARTGPTYNEQFF. Written as DNA, the CDR3 is TGTGCCAGCAGTGAGGCCCGGACAGGCCCTACCTACAATGAGCAGTTCTTC.

This chain uses TRBV11-2 with TRBJ1-4, with D tentatively TRBD1 (5 bases). The V and J ends lost 4 bases and 3 bases respectively, with 15 bases between them. In germline, CDR1 is SGHAT, CDR2 FQNNGV. This CDR3 is built from 16 residues. CDR3 nucleotide sequence: TGTGCCAGCAGCTCCAAGAAGGGGCAGTCTAATGAAAAACTGTTTTTT. It translates to CASSSKKGQSNEKLFF.

This chain links TRBV14 with TRBJ2-3; 7 bases align to TRBD2. J lost 4 bases, V lost 4 bases, and 5 bases had no gene match. Germline loops: CDR1 SGHDN, CDR2 FVKESK. The CDR3 extends over 14 amino acids. The CDR3 coding sequence is TGTGCCAGCAGCCTCCCGGCGGGAGCAGATACGCAGTATTTT. It translates to CASSLPAGADTQYF.

V usage is TRBV28 and J usage is TRBJ2-1; TRBD2 might be the D (5 bases). Germline V gene data show CDR1 as MDHEN and CDR2 as SYDVKM. V was cut by 3 bases and J by 6 bases, with 15 bases left in between. This CDR3 has 15 residues. The CDR3: CASSLAEEMGNEQFF. The DNA for the CDR3 is TGTGCCAGCAGTTTGGCGGAGGAAATGGGCAATGAGCAGTTCTTC.

The rearrangement joins TRBV27 to TRBJ1-4; unclear D gene. Looked up from germline, CDR1 is MNHEY and CDR2 is SMNVEV (reference sequence). This CDR3 has 15 amino acids. V was clipped by 6 bases and J by 8 bases, with 19 bases between them. CDR3 nucleotide sequence: TGTGCCAGCAGCCTTGCTAGGACCGGTGGGGAAAAACTGTTTTTT. Its protein is CASSLARTGGEKLFF.

The J gene is TRBJ2-7, the V gene TRBV28, with D unclear. Germline V lookup: CDR1 MDHEN, CDR2 SYDVKM. Trimming cost V 6 bases and J 5 bases, with 8 bases left between them. This CDR3 has 11 residues. This CDR3 is CASRREDEQYF. The CDR3 region has the DNA TGTGCCAGCAGGCGTGAAGACGAGCAGTACTTC.

V usage is TRBV4-1 and J usage is TRBJ2-7; D remains unclear. The CDR3 length is 13 residues. V lost 4 bases and J lost 7, with 14 bases in between. CDR1 and CDR2 from the germline V gene are MGHRA and YSYEKL. CDR3 amino acids: CASSRWQLEEQYF. As DNA, the CDR3 is TGCGCCAGCAGCCGCTGGCAGCTAGAAGAGCAGTACTTC.

This clone was observed a single time. V gene TRBV13 combines with J gene TRBJ2-7; the match to TRBD1 covers 10 bases. Germline V lookup: CDR1 PRHDT, CDR2 FYEKMQ (reference sequence). Unmatched junction bases numbered 1, after V lost 2 bases and J lost 3 bases. The CDR3 sequence is 14 residues long. CDR3 sequence: CASSLRTGGYEQYF. CDR3 DNA sequence: TGTGCCAGCAGCTTAAGGACAGGGGGCTACGAGCAGTACTTC.

V usage is TRBV15 and J usage is TRBJ2-1, with D unclear. Germline loops: CDR1 LNHNV, CDR2 YYDKDF (reference sequence). This CDR3 region has 13 residues. V was shortened by 6 bases and J by 0 bases, with 6 bases between the two germline ends. Written as DNA, the CDR3 is TGTGCCACCAGGGCTAGCTCCTACAATGAGCAGTTCTTC. Its protein is CATRASSYNEQFF.

The V call is TRBV7-9, the J call TRBJ2-1, with D unresolved. With 0 bases removed from V and 9 bases from J, the gap between germline ends came to 15 bases. The CDR3 loop spans 15 amino acids. Germline CDR1 SEHNR, CDR2 FQNEAQ (reference sequence). CDR3 in amino acids: CASSLALISWSEQFF. The CDR3 nucleotides are TGTGCCAGCAGCTTAGCGCTTATTAGTTGGAGTGAGCAGTTCTTC. Based on the CDR3 plus reference TRBV7-9 and TRBJ2-1, the full variable domain is DTGVSQNPRHKITKRGQNVTFRCDPISEHNRLYWYRQTLGQGPEFLTYFQNEAQLEKSRLLSDRFSAERPKGSFSTLEIQRTEQGDSAMYLCASSLALISWSEQFFGPGTRLTVL.